These 29 T cell receptor beta chains share one sample of origin, sequenced in a study of human T cells and chemical hapten exposure. TCRdb reprocessed the RACE reads via MiXCR and lists one record per CDR3 protein. The top ten hold 1.2% of the sample, which has 250,000 or so distinct CDR3 sequences, around 7.3% seen once. The time point here: pre-sensitization, week 0. Stated treatment: therapeutic diphenylcyclopropenone sensitization with weekly scalp DPC. The sequences come from whole blood, collected in connection with sensitization to the hapten diphenylcyclopropenone (DPC). These receptors were collected from a man between 18 and 29 years old with alopecia areata. Some clones in this sample may be carry-over from other donors' samples.

This clonotype was counted at least ten times. V gene TRBV6-5 combines with J gene TRBJ2-3; 11 nucleotides line up with TRBD2. CDR3 length: 15 residues. With V trimmed by 6 bases and J by 4 bases, 6 bases remained unmatched. The germline V gene encodes CDR1 MNHEY and CDR2 SVGAGI. CDR3 bases: TGTGCCAGCAGCCTTAGCGGGGGGGCCGCAGATACGCAGTATTTT. Protein: CASSLSGGAADTQYF.

This clonotype appeared many times. This chain links TRBV29-1 with TRBJ2-3; D remains unclear. The CDR3 runs 13 residues. V shed 8 bases and J shed 0 bases, with 12 bases lying between them. Germline lookup yields CDR1 SQVTM and CDR2 ANQGSEA. CDR3 in DNA: TGCAGCCCCCTCGTCCCTAGCACAGATACGCAGTATTTT. This codes for CSPLVPSTDTQYF.

The chain recombines TRBV12-3 or TRBV12-4 with TRBJ2-5; 8 bases align to TRBD1. CDR3 length: 16 amino acids. The J segment lost 5 bases and the V segment lost 6 bases, leaving 14 bases of the junction unmatched. CDR3 protein: CASSLTDRGLRETQYF. CDR3 in DNA: TGTGCCAGCAGCCTCACTGACAGGGGTCTACGGGAGACCCAGTACTTC.

This clonotype was detected a few times. The V and J genes are TRBV5-1 and TRBJ1-6, with 9 nucleotides matching TRBD1. Germline CDR1 reads SGHRS; CDR2 reads YFSETQ. V lost 4 bases and J lost 11; bases outside the gene matches: 7. The CDR3 consists of 14 residues. CDR3 DNA sequence: TGCGCCAGCAGCACAGGACAGGGGTTGACACCCCTCCACTTT. Its protein product is CASSTGQGLTPLHF.

The chain couples TRBV7-2 to TRBJ1-1, with D uncertain. This CDR3 spans 14 amino acids. CDR1 is SGHTA and CDR2 is FQGNSA in the germline V gene. V gave up 1 base and J gave up 3 bases, with 9 bases separating them. The CDR3: CASSLVGGDTEAFF. The DNA for the CDR3 is TGTGCCAGCAGCTTAGTGGGCGGGGACACTGAAGCTTTCTTT.

This clonotype was recorded a few times. V and J are TRBV7-9 and TRBJ2-3; D is possibly TRBD1 or TRBD2 (5 bases each). Trimming left V 2 bases short and J 0 bases short, with 24 bases between. This CDR3 is built from 20 residues. CDR1 SEHNR and CDR2 FQNEAQ come from the germline V gene (reference sequence). This CDR3 reads CASSLWFGTARTTSTDTQYF. The CDR3 DNA follows: TGTGCCAGCAGCTTATGGTTCGGGACGGCCCGGACCACTAGCACAGATACGCAGTATTTT. Combining the CDR3 with reference TRBV7-9 and TRBJ2-3 gives the whole variable domain DTGVSQNPRHKITKRGQNVTFRCDPISEHNRLYWYRQTLGQGPEFLTYFQNEAQLEKSRLLSDRFSAERPKGSFSTLEIQRTEQGDSAMYLCASSLWFGTARTTSTDTQYFGPGTRLTVL.

The sample holds many counts of this clonotype. V gene TRBV3-1 combines with J gene TRBJ2-7; no reliable D call. There are 13 residues in the CDR3. Germline loops: CDR1 LGHDT, CDR2 YNNKEL (reference sequence). The ends were cut back, 4 bases at V and 2 bases at J, with 9 bases in the middle. The CDR3 is CASSLDRAYEQYF. CDR3 nucleotide sequence: TGTGCCAGCAGCCTGGACCGGGCCTACGAGCAGTACTTC.

This clonotype was found a few times. The gene calls are TRBV4-2 and TRBJ2-3, with unresolved D. In germline, CDR1 is LGHNA, CDR2 YNFKEQ. The CDR3 contains 12 residues. Between the trimmed V and J ends, which lost 4 bases and 11 bases, there was a span of 13 bases. Here the CDR3 reads CASSPPTRVQYF. The CDR3 nucleotides read TGTGCCAGCAGCCCCCCCACAAGAGTGCAGTATTTT.

This clonotype showed up many times. J is TRBJ1-4 and V is TRBV5-1; D unresolved. Germline CDR1 is SGHRS and CDR2 is YFSETQ. This CDR3 is 14 amino acids long. V lost 1 base, J lost 0 bases, and 4 bases lay in between. The CDR3 is CASSLYTTNEKLFF. CDR3 nucleotides: TGCGCCAGCAGCTTGTATACAACTAATGAAAAACTGTTTTTT.

This clonotype appeared a few times. J is TRBJ2-1 and V is TRBV4-1; D is perhaps TRBD2 (6 bases). The V gene lost 4 bases and the J gene lost 4 bases, with 14 bases spanning the gap. There are 15 residues in the CDR3. Germline V gene sequence: CDR1 MGHRA, CDR2 YSYEKL. CDR3 residues: CASSPRYLAYNEQFF. The CDR3 bases are TGCGCCAGCAGCCCAAGATATCTAGCGTACAATGAGCAGTTCTTC.

This clonotype was observed a few times. The chain couples TRBV27 to TRBJ1-1; 7 positions match TRBD1. The V and J ends lost 3 bases and 4 bases, in that order; junction bases with no gene match: 5. The CDR3 has 14 residues. CDR1 is MNHEY and CDR2 is SMNVEV in the germline V gene (reference sequence). The CDR3 protein is CASSFEGAFTEAFF. CDR3 coding DNA: TGTGCCAGCAGTTTCGAGGGGGCTTTCACTGAAGCTTTCTTT.

This clonotype has only a few counts. The genes are TRBV7-9 and TRBJ2-7; D gene ambiguous. This CDR3 comprises 16 residues. In germline, CDR1 is SEHNR, CDR2 FQNEAQ (reference sequence). The V gene lost 5 bases and the J gene lost 0 bases, with 17 bases spanning the gap. The CDR3 nucleotides are TGTGCCAGCAGCCAAACCTTAGGACGGAACTCCTACGAGCAGTACTTC. It codes for CASSQTLGRNSYEQYF.

The chain joins TRBV4-3 to TRBJ2-3, with 9 bases identical to TRBD2. J was trimmed by 2 bases and V by 1 base; bases with no gene match: 7. The CDR3 runs to 17 residues. CDR1 and CDR2 (germline): LGHNA, YSLEER. The CDR3 reads CASSQGWGLALTDTQYF. The CDR3 DNA follows: TGCGCCAGCAGCCAAGGATGGGGACTAGCTCTCACAGATACGCAGTATTTT.

As concerns this clonotype: A much larger clone differs by one base, so this may be a read error. The rearrangement joins TRBV29-1 to TRBJ2-1; 12 bases are a match to TRBD1. This CDR3 comprises 17 residues. The V gene's germline CDR1 is SQVTM and CDR2 ANQGSEA. The DNA for the CDR3 is TGCTGCGTTAACCGGGACAGGGGGCGCCGAGATGACAATGAGCAGTTCTTC. This translates into CCVNRDRGRRDDNEQFF.

This chain links TRBV28 with TRBJ2-2, with D possibly called TRBD1 or TRBD2 (5 bases each). The germline gives CDR1 MDHEN, CDR2 SYDVKM. The CDR3 runs 13 residues. V shed 3 bases and J shed 6 bases, with 8 bases lying between them. CDR3: CASSFMGAGELFF. The CDR3 nucleotides are TGTGCCAGCAGTTTTATGGGGGCCGGGGAGCTGTTTTTT.

This sequence joins TRBV6-5 and TRBJ2-1, with 10 bases lining up with TRBD1. The CDR3 loop spans 18 amino acids. The germline CDR1 and CDR2 sequences are MNHEY and SVGAGI. With 2 bases clipped from V and 10 bases from J, the junction kept 17 bases outside the gene matches. CDR3 sequence: CASSYASPRQGARSEQFF. Here the CDR3 DNA reads TGTGCCAGCAGTTACGCTAGCCCTCGACAGGGGGCGCGGAGCGAGCAGTTCTTC.

This clonotype was observed at least ten times. The chain employs TRBV9 and TRBJ2-1; the D is unclear. V gave up 0 bases and J gave up 4 bases, with 8 bases separating them. Germline V gives CDR1 SGDLS, CDR2 YYNGEE. This CDR3 has 14 residues. CDR3 nucleotides: TGTGCCAGCAGCGTAGCGCAGAATTACAATGAGCAGTTCTTC. Translation: CASSVAQNYNEQFF.

The CDR3 coding sequence is TGTGCCAGCAGTTTATATGTGACAGGGGGGTACAAATGGTTCTTC. The encoded protein is CASSLYVTGGYKWFF. V usage is TRBV27 and J usage is TRBJ2-1, with TRBD1 matching 9 bases. Germline trimming cut 1 base from V and 15 bases from J; bases unmatched to any gene: 13. The CDR3 sequence is 15 residues long. Germline V lookup: CDR1 MNHEY, CDR2 SMNVEV (reference sequence).

This clonotype was observed a handful of times. This CDR3 reads CSAKGTGENSPLHF. The CDR3 nucleotides read TGCAGTGCCAAAGGGACAGGGGAAAATTCACCCCTCCACTTT. The chain links TRBV20-1 to TRBJ1-6; 10 bases align to TRBD1. V dropped 6 bases and J dropped 7; count of bases not matched to a gene: 6. This CDR3 comprises 14 residues. Germline V gene sequence: CDR1 DFQATT, CDR2 SNEGSKA (reference sequence).

The CDR3 DNA sequence: TGTGCCAGCAGTGACGGGGTTCGCGGCACTGAAGCTTTCTTT. Translated, it gives CASSDGVRGTEAFF. The chain recombines TRBV6-4 with TRBJ1-1; D uncertain. Germline CDR1 is MRHNA and CDR2 is SNTAGT. CDR3 length equals 14 residues. Trimming pared 2 bases from V and 4 bases from J, leaving 11 bases between.

The rearrangement uses TRBV6-2 or TRBV6-3 and TRBJ2-2; tentatively, D is TRBD1 (6 bases). V lost 6 bases, J lost 5 bases, and 13 bases lay in between. The CDR3 is 14 amino acids. Germline V gene lookup returns CDR1 MNHEY and CDR2 SVGEGT. The CDR3 protein is CASRPGVWTGELFF. CDR3 in DNA: TGTGCCAGCAGGCCAGGGGTGTGGACCGGGGAGCTGTTTTTT.

The chain carries TRBV20-1 and TRBJ1-1; TRBD1 aligns across 7 bases. V lost 6 bases and J lost 0; bases outside the gene matches: 7. Germline CDR1 is DFQATT and CDR2 is SNEGSKA (reference sequence). The CDR3 runs 14 residues. The CDR3 region is CSAYPGQLNTEAFF. Here the CDR3 DNA reads TGCAGTGCCTATCCGGGACAGCTGAACACTGAAGCTTTCTTT.

The CDR3 region is CASSRQNSNQPQHF. The CDR3, as DNA: TGTGCCAGCAGCCGTCAGAATAGCAATCAGCCCCAGCATTTT. The rearrangement links TRBV3-1 to TRBJ1-5; the D is unclear. Per the germline V gene, CDR1 is LGHDT and CDR2 is YNNKEL (reference sequence). This CDR3 has 14 residues. Trimming cost V 4 bases and J 0 bases, with 7 bases left between them.

This clonotype was observed a handful of times. The rearrangement links TRBV5-1 to TRBJ2-1; 8 bases align to TRBD1. V shed 0 bases and J 8 bases; nucleotides not matched to a gene: 4. In germline, CDR1 is SGHRS, CDR2 YFSETQ. The CDR3 runs to 14 residues. The CDR3 sequence: CASSLGGQGDEQFF. CDR3 sequence (DNA): TGCGCCAGCAGCTTGGGAGGACAGGGCGATGAGCAGTTCTTC.

The CDR3 region has the DNA TGTGCCAGCGTACAGGTCTGGAACACTGAAGCTTTCTTT. Its translation: CASVQVWNTEAFF. The V call is TRBV12-3 or TRBV12-4, the J call TRBJ1-1; D may be TRBD1 (5 bases). There are 13 residues in the CDR3. Trimming cost V 8 bases and J 1 base, with 11 bases left between them.

This clonotype was found a few times. The rearrangement uses TRBV6-5 and TRBJ2-1, with 7 bases lining up with TRBD1. Per the germline V gene, CDR1 is MNHEY and CDR2 is SVGAGI. Losses at the gene ends were 5 bases for V and 1 base for J; bases not matched to a gene: 5. The length of the CDR3 is 15 residues. CDR3 sequence: CASSRDRESYNEQFF. CDR3 nucleotides: TGTGCCAGCAGTCGAGACAGGGAATCCTACAATGAGCAGTTCTTC.

The table lists this clonotype with many counts. The chain links TRBV7-9 to TRBJ1-5, with unresolved D. The CDR3 loop spans 13 amino acids. Trimming removed 3 bases from V and 7 bases from J, with 10 bases in between. Looked up from germline, CDR1 is SEHNR and CDR2 is FQNEAQ (reference sequence). DNA of the CDR3: TGTGCCAGCAGCTTGGGAATCCTACAGCCCCAGCATTTT. Encoded protein: CASSLGILQPQHF.

This clonotype turned up a few times. V gene TRBV7-9 combines with J gene TRBJ1-2; 7 nucleotides line up with TRBD1. The junction had 9 bases not matched to a gene; V was cut back by 5 bases and J by 0 bases. Germline V gene sequence: CDR1 SEHNR, CDR2 FQNEAQ (reference sequence). The length of the CDR3 is 16 residues. As DNA, the CDR3 is TGTGCCAGCAGCAATACAGGGGCCTACCCTAACTATGGCTACACCTTC. Translating it yields CASSNTGAYPNYGYTF.

This clonotype occurred a few times. The CDR3 nucleotides are TGTGCCAGCTCACCACCCTGGGAAGGCACTGAAGCTTTCTTT. It encodes CASSPPWEGTEAFF. The chain has TRBV18 and TRBJ1-1; D gene unclear. V dropped 0 bases and J dropped 4 bases, with 9 bases sitting between them. Per germline, CDR1 KGHSH and CDR2 LQKENI. This CDR3 comprises 14 residues.